This passage covers 6 T cell receptor beta chains from one sample sequenced in a study of T cell responses to AZD1222 COVID-19 vaccine. Only in-frame clones appear in the TCRdb table, and some are missing; sequencing was by immunoSEQ multiplex PCR. The sample has some 90,000 clones, roughly 89% seen once; the top ten hold less than 5.5%. Source: peripheral blood, taken on day 0 of MenACWY control vaccination. The receptors shown here come from an adult in good health.

The V call is TRBV6-5, the J call TRBJ1-2; unclear D gene. The CDR3 contains 14 residues. The V end lost 5 bases, the J end lost 6 bases, and 16 bases lay between the germline ends. Germline CDR1 reads MNHEY; CDR2 reads SVGAGI. CDR3 sequence reads: CASSPRRDFDGYTF. In nucleotides, the CDR3 is TGTGCCAGCAGTCCTAGGAGGGATTTTGATGGCTACACCTTC.

The chain recombines TRBV19 with TRBJ2-7, with TRBD2 identical over 10 bases. V gave up 0 bases and J gave up 6 bases; unmatched junction bases: 8. This CDR3 has 16 residues. Per the germline V gene, CDR1 is LNHDA and CDR2 is SQIVND (reference sequence). CDR3 amino acids: CASSIDALAGVPEQYF. In DNA, the CDR3 is TGTGCCAGTAGTATAGATGCGCTAGCGGGAGTCCCCGAGCAGTACTTC.

The CDR3 DNA reads as TGTGCCAGCAGTTACTCGACGTCTTCTTGGGAGACCCAGTACTTC. It codes for CASSYSTSSWETQYF. This sequence joins TRBV6-5 and TRBJ2-5; D uncertain. The germline CDR1 and CDR2 sequences are MNHEY and SVGAGI. Trimming pared 0 bases from V and 5 bases from J, leaving 13 bases between. The CDR3 consists of 15 residues.

A single count supports this clone. The rearrangement uses TRBV6-2 or TRBV6-3 and TRBJ1-1; 8 positions agree with TRBD1. Germline values: CDR1 MNHEY, CDR2 SVGEGT. V shed 2 bases and J 3 bases; nucleotides not matched to a gene: 14. This CDR3 is 18 amino acids long. The CDR3 is CASSYKLPTGTGYTEAFF. CDR3 coding DNA: TGTGCCAGCAGTTACAAACTCCCCACTGGGACAGGATACACTGAAGCTTTCTTT.

The chain joins TRBV6-5 to TRBJ1-3, with 7 bases fitting TRBD1. CDR3 length: 15 residues. CDR1 MNHEY and CDR2 SVGAGI come from the germline V gene. V lost 6 bases to trimming and J lost 3 bases; unmatched junction nucleotides: 8. The DNA for the CDR3 is TGTGCCAGCAGCCCCCAGACAGGGTTTGGAAACACCATATATTTT. It is translated as CASSPQTGFGNTIYF.

V usage is TRBV7-2 and J usage is TRBJ2-7; the match to TRBD2 covers 10 bases. The CDR3 covers 15 residues. V lost 4 bases to trimming and J lost 3 bases; unmatched junction nucleotides: 6. Germline V gives CDR1 SGHTA, CDR2 FQGNSA. CDR3 region: CASSSRTSGLYEQYF. Here the CDR3 DNA reads TGTGCCAGCAGCTCCCGGACTAGCGGACTCTACGAGCAGTACTTC.